The 29 T cell receptor beta chains below come from one sample, sequenced in a study of OX40 agonist ivuxolimab in advanced cancers. Generated by immunoSEQ multiplex PCR, the TCRdb table keeps only in-frame clones and is missing some. The sample contains 35,000 to 45,000 clones, approximately 88% of which appear only once. The material was CD4+ or CD8+ T cells sorted from blood, obtained in a trial of the OX40 agonist ivuxolimab. The receptors stem from an adult with an advanced solid tumor such as melanoma, head and neck, liver or kidney cancer.

This chain links TRBV5-4 with TRBJ2-5, with 7 bases aligning to TRBD2. The CDR3 has 14 residues. CDR1 SGHNT and CDR2 YYREEE come from the germline V gene (reference sequence). Unmatched junction bases numbered 6, after V lost 6 bases and J lost 1 base. CDR3 sequence reads: CASTLGRGQETQYF. CDR3 bases: TGTGCCAGCACCCTTGGGAGGGGCCAAGAGACCCAGTACTTC.

The chain employs TRBV4-1 and TRBJ2-7; a possible D gene is TRBD2 (5 bases). Trimming removed 0 bases from V and 2 bases from J, with 14 bases in between. The CDR3 has 16 amino acids. Per germline, CDR1 MGHRA and CDR2 YSYEKL. CDR3 in amino acids: CASSQDVEGLTYEQYF. CDR3 sequence (DNA): TGCGCCAGCAGCCAAGATGTAGAGGGCCTTACCTACGAGCAGTACTTC.

The rearrangement joins TRBV5-4 to TRBJ1-1, with D uncertain. This CDR3 has 16 amino acids. Germline-derived CDR1 and CDR2 are SGHNT and YYREEE (reference sequence). Deletions cut 4 bases from V and 1 base from J, with 17 bases between. In DNA, the CDR3 is TGTGCCAGCAGCCAAGACATTACTGGCAGGAACACTGAAGCTTTCTTT. It is translated as CASSQDITGRNTEAFF.

J is TRBJ1-1 and V is TRBV27; TRBD1 might be the D (6 bases). CDR3 length equals 15 residues. V shed 4 bases and J shed 1 base, with 13 bases lying between them. Per germline, CDR1 MNHEY and CDR2 SMNVEV (reference sequence). In nucleotides, the CDR3 is TGTGCCAGCAGTTGGAGGCAGGGGTGGAACACTGAAGCTTTCTTT. It specifies CASSWRQGWNTEAFF.

The chain recombines TRBV2 with TRBJ2-5; 8 bases agree with TRBD1. The CDR3 runs to 15 residues. The V and J ends lost 5 bases and 2 bases, in that order; junction bases with no gene match: 7. Germline V gives CDR1 SNHLY, CDR2 FYNNEI. CDR3 coding DNA: TGTGCCAGCAGTTACGGACAGGGCCAACAAGAGACCCAGTACTTC. It codes for CASSYGQGQQETQYF.

This clone has a handful of counts. This chain joins TRBV6-5 and TRBJ1-6, with 8 bases that match TRBD1. This CDR3 has 15 amino acids. With V trimmed by 3 bases and J by 14 bases, 12 bases remained unmatched. The germline V gene has CDR1 MNHEY and CDR2 SVGAGI. The CDR3 region has the DNA TGTGCCAGCAGTTATCTACGGGACGGACAGGGATCCCTCCACTTT. This codes for CASSYLRDGQGSLHF.

This sequence joins TRBV7-9 and TRBJ2-2; TRBD2 agrees at 14 bases. CDR1 and CDR2 from the germline V gene are SEHNR and FQNEAQ (reference sequence). The CDR3 is 19 residues long. Trimming cost V 2 bases and J 4 bases; bases outside gene matches: 9. The CDR3 reads CASSLLGTSGGYSTGELFF. DNA of the CDR3: TGTGCCAGCAGCTTACTGGGGACTAGCGGGGGATATAGCACCGGGGAGCTGTTTTTT.

V gene TRBV30 combines with J gene TRBJ2-2; 15 positions agree with TRBD2. V was pared by 2 bases and J by 7 bases, with 8 bases of the junction left unmatched. CDR3 size: 17 residues. Germline CDR1 is GTSNPN and CDR2 is SVGIG (reference sequence). DNA of the CDR3: TGTGCCTGGAGTCCCTCGGGACTAGCGGGGGGCTACGGGGAGCTGTTTTTT. Translating gives CAWSPSGLAGGYGELFF.

The genes are TRBV4-2 and TRBJ2-5; D uncertain. Per the germline V gene, CDR1 is LGHNA and CDR2 is YNFKEQ. Trimming pared 0 bases from V and 4 bases from J, leaving 12 bases between. This CDR3 contains 15 residues. CDR3 sequence: CASSQDTNSLETQYF. CDR3 nucleotide sequence: TGTGCCAGCAGCCAAGATACGAACTCCTTAGAGACCCAGTACTTC.

The chain carries TRBV6-5 and TRBJ1-3; a possible D gene is TRBD1 (5 bases). Per germline, CDR1 MNHEY and CDR2 SVGAGI. The CDR3 is 15 residues long. With 2 bases removed from V and 3 bases from J, the gap between germline ends came to 11 bases. CDR3 loop: CASSYGGDGGNTIYF. DNA of the CDR3: TGTGCCAGCAGTTACGGGGGGGATGGTGGAAACACCATATATTTT.

The chain carries TRBV28 and TRBJ1-3, with D perhaps matching TRBD1 (5 bases). The CDR3 has 20 amino acids. CDR1 is MDHEN and CDR2 is SYDVKM in the germline V gene. Trimming took 7 bases from V and 0 from J, leaving 28 bases between them. As DNA, the CDR3 is TGTGCCAGCACCTCACGAATATCCGCGGGCGGGACCTTCTCTGGAAACACCATATATTTT. Translating gives CASTSRISAGGTFSGNTIYF. The full variable domain, in which reference TRBV28 and TRBJ1-3 provide the parts outside the CDR3, is DVKVTQSSRYLVKRTGEKVFLECVQDMDHENMFWYRQDPGLGLRLIYFSYDVKMKEKGDIPEGYSVSREKKERFSLILESASTNQTSMYLCASTSRISAGGTFSGNTIYFGEGSWLTVV.

The rearrangement uses TRBV6-5 and TRBJ2-3, with 10 bases fitting TRBD2. V lost 8 bases and J lost 3; bases outside the gene matches: 5. The length of the CDR3 is 14 residues. CDR1 is MNHEY and CDR2 is SVGAGI in the germline V gene. This CDR3 reads CASAVAGGTDTQYF. CDR3 sequence (DNA): TGTGCCAGCGCCGTAGCGGGGGGTACAGATACGCAGTATTTT.

This chain links TRBV5-8 with TRBJ1-4; weak D call: TRBD1 (5 bases). The germline V and J ends were trimmed by 5 bases and 6 bases, with 20 bases remaining between them. Germline V gives CDR1 SGHTS, CDR2 YDEGEE. The CDR3 loop spans 16 amino acids. The CDR3 sequence: CASRFPGTFRDEKLFF. CDR3 DNA: TGTGCCAGCAGATTTCCCGGGACGTTTCGGGATGAAAAACTGTTTTTT.

The count of this clone is one. The J gene is TRBJ2-2, the V gene TRBV27; D unresolved. The length of the CDR3 is 12 residues. V lost 5 bases, J lost 3 bases, and 4 bases lay in between. The germline CDR1 and CDR2 sequences are MNHEY and SMNVEV (reference sequence). CDR3 protein: CASSIYTGELFF. In DNA, the CDR3 is TGTGCCAGCAGTATTTACACCGGGGAGCTGTTTTTT.

In this sample, this clone turned up once. The J gene is TRBJ1-4, the V gene TRBV28; D may be TRBD1 (5 bases). Trimming took off 9 bases at V and 8 bases at J, with 10 bases between the two ends. The CDR3 sequence is 11 residues long. CDR1 and CDR2 from the germline V gene are MDHEN and SYDVKM. The CDR3 DNA is TGTGCCAGTGGTGGGGGGGAAAAACTGTTTTTT. It codes for CASGGGEKLFF. Combining the CDR3 with reference TRBV28 and TRBJ1-4 gives the whole variable domain DVKVTQSSRYLVKRTGEKVFLECVQDMDHENMFWYRQDPGLGLRLIYFSYDVKMKEKGDIPEGYSVSREKKERFSLILESASTNQTSMYLCASGGGEKLFFGSGTQLSVL.

This chain joins TRBV4-1 and TRBJ1-5, with D possibly matching TRBD1 (5 bases). V lost 2 bases and J lost 2, with 13 bases in between. Looked up from germline, CDR1 is MGHRA and CDR2 is YSYEKL. This CDR3 has 16 amino acids. The DNA of the CDR3 is TGCGCCAGCAGCCAACAATCTTTGGGGGGCAATCAGCCCCAGCATTTT. Its translation: CASSQQSLGGNQPQHF.

The chain employs TRBV27 and TRBJ1-2, with no clear D. The CDR3 is made up of 13 amino acids. The germline gives CDR1 MNHEY, CDR2 SMNVEV (reference sequence). V was clipped by 2 bases and J by 4 bases, with 8 bases between them. The CDR3 sequence is CASSLAGGYGYTF. For the CDR3, the DNA is TGTGCCAGCAGTTTAGCGGGAGGCTATGGCTACACCTTC.

This clone was counted once. This sequence joins TRBV7-6 and TRBJ1-1, with D unresolved. The V end was cut by 7 bases, the J end by 4 bases, with 16 bases between. In germline, CDR1 is SGHVS, CDR2 FNYEAQ. CDR3 length: 14 amino acids. The CDR3 protein is CASTPNPKTTEAFF. Here the CDR3 DNA reads TGTGCCAGCACCCCAAACCCCAAGACCACTGAAGCTTTCTTT. The complete variable domain, with remaining parts taken from reference TRBV7-6 and TRBJ1-1, reads GAGVSQSPRYKVTKRGQDVALRCDPISGHVSLYWYRQALGQGPEFLTYFNYEAQQDKSGLPNDRFSAERPEGSISTLTIQRTEQRDSAMYRCASTPNPKTTEAFFGQGTRLTVV.

The V gene is TRBV11-2, the J gene TRBJ1-6; D call uncertain. The CDR3 sequence is 16 residues long. V was shortened by 6 bases and J by 3 bases, with 15 bases between the two germline ends. In germline, CDR1 is SGHAT, CDR2 FQNNGV. For the CDR3, the DNA is TGTGCCAGCAGTCCTAGTGGGGAGAGCTATAATTCACCCCTCCACTTT. This encodes CASSPSGESYNSPLHF.

J is TRBJ1-4 and V is TRBV28; tentative D call: TRBD1 (5 bases). CDR3 size: 15 residues. V gave up 4 bases and J gave up 8 bases, with 17 bases separating them. The germline CDR1 and CDR2 sequences are MDHEN and SYDVKM. CDR3 region: CASSSPGVLGEKLFF. The CDR3, as DNA: TGTGCCAGCAGTTCCCCGGGGGTGTTGGGAGAAAAACTGTTTTTT. Filled out from reference TRBV28 and TRBJ1-4, the complete variable domain reads DVKVTQSSRYLVKRTGEKVFLECVQDMDHENMFWYRQDPGLGLRLIYFSYDVKMKEKGDIPEGYSVSREKKERFSLILESASTNQTSMYLCASSSPGVLGEKLFFGSGTQLSVL.

The rearrangement joins TRBV10-3 to TRBJ1-3; D is unclear. Trimming took off 0 bases at V and 0 bases at J, with 15 bases between the two ends. The CDR3 has 18 amino acids. CDR1 is ENHRY, CDR2 SYGVKD, per germline. CDR3 coding DNA: TGTGCCATCAGTGAGTCAGCGAGCCATTCTGTCTCTGGAAACACCATATATTTT. This gives the protein CAISESASHSVSGNTIYF.

The V and J genes are TRBV2 and TRBJ2-7; 11 bases fit TRBD1. The V gene's germline CDR1 is SNHLY and CDR2 FYNNEI. This CDR3 region has 15 residues. Trimming removed 3 bases from V and 2 bases from J; junction bases left unmatched: 3. In DNA form, the CDR3 reads TGTGCCAGCAGTGAGGGACAGGGGGTTACCTACGAGCAGTACTTC. It is translated as CASSEGQGVTYEQYF.

This chain connects TRBV29-1 to TRBJ2-2; no clear D gene. CDR1 is SQVTM, CDR2 ANQGSEA, per germline. The CDR3 is 16 residues long. Trimming pared 5 bases from V and 0 bases from J, leaving 16 bases between. CDR3 amino acids: CSVIIRRPTNTGELFF. CDR3 coding DNA: TGCAGCGTTATTATCAGACGGCCTACGAACACCGGGGAGCTGTTTTTT.

The V call is TRBV9, the J call TRBJ1-2, with unresolved D. CDR3 size: 13 residues. From germline, CDR1 is SGDLS and CDR2 YYNGEE. V was cut by 0 bases and J by 5 bases, with 8 bases left in between. CDR3 sequence (DNA): TGTGCCAGCAGCGTAGATGGAATTTATGGCTACACCTTC. It yields the protein CASSVDGIYGYTF. Full variable domain (outside the CDR3, taken from reference TRBV9 and TRBJ1-2): DSGVTQTPKHLITATGQRVTLRCSPRSGDLSVYWYQQSLDQGLQFLIQYYNGEERAKGNILERFSAQQFPDLHSELNLSSLELGDSALYFCASSVDGIYGYTFGSGTRLTVV.

The chain recombines TRBV18 with TRBJ1-1, with 8 bases that match TRBD1. CDR3 size: 15 residues. Trimming took 3 bases from V and 0 from J; bases not matched to a gene: 3. CDR1 and CDR2 from the germline V gene are KGHSH and LQKENI. As DNA, the CDR3 is TGTGCCAGCTCACCGGCAGGGGGCGTGAACACTGAAGCTTTCTTT. Amino acids: CASSPAGGVNTEAFF.

V gene TRBV28 combines with J gene TRBJ2-3; 7 nucleotides agree with TRBD1. The CDR3 runs to 14 residues. Trimming at V came to 4 bases and at J to 2 bases, leaving 3 bases not matched to a gene. Germline-derived CDR1 and CDR2 are MDHEN and SYDVKM. DNA of the CDR3: TGTGCCAGCAGTTCCAGGGGGTTCACAGATACGCAGTATTTT. It translates to CASSSRGFTDTQYF.

This clone was found once. The chain joins TRBV6-1 to TRBJ1-1; 8 bases map to TRBD1. The germline gives CDR1 MNHNS, CDR2 SASEGT. J was trimmed by 4 bases and V by 7 bases; bases with no gene match: 11. CDR3 length: 15 amino acids. CDR3 DNA sequence: TGTGCCAGCACCCTGGGCAGGGGGCTAGGCACTGAAGCTTTCTTT. Its protein is CASTLGRGLGTEAFF.

This clone has a single count. The V call is TRBV19, the J call TRBJ1-1; D ambiguous. The V end was cut by 6 bases, the J end by 5 bases, with 10 bases between. CDR1 and CDR2 (germline): LNHDA, SQIVND (reference sequence). The CDR3 length is 12 residues. The CDR3 nucleotides are TGTGCCAGTAGCCCGGGTGTAACTGAAGCTTTCTTT. Residues: CASSPGVTEAFF.

This clone was found once. The chain carries TRBV10-1 and TRBJ1-2; D not resolved. This CDR3 contains 14 residues. V lost 9 bases, J lost 1 base, and 15 bases lay in between. The germline gives CDR1 WNHNN, CDR2 SYGVQD (reference sequence). CDR3 amino acids: CARSPSPDNYGYTF. The CDR3 nucleotides read TGCGCCAGGAGTCCAAGCCCAGATAACTATGGCTACACCTTC.